This is a list of T cell receptor beta chains from one sample in a study of cytomegalovirus exposure and HLA in healthy donors. Repertoires were generated with immunoSEQ multiplex PCR, while TCRdb's copy carries only in-frame clones and drops some. The data contain 100,000 to 150,000 clones, around 82% of them seen just once; the ten biggest clones take up 11%. The specimen sequenced was PBMCs. The receptors originated from a man aged 25 to 45 in good health and CMV-seropositive. Both conserved end residues are part of each CDR3. The D gene is left open where the match is weak. Only some rows state a clone size, as once, few, many or a class for expanded clones.

clone size	D gene	V gene	J gene	CDR3 protein	CDR3 DNA
.	.	TRBV12-5	TRBJ1-4	CASGLVPVEGLATNEKLFF	TGTGCTAGTGGTTTGGTACCCGTTGAGGGACTTGCAACTAATGAAAAACTGTTTTTT
few	.	TRBV7-2	TRBJ1-2	CASSLAGAYYGYTF	TGTGCCAGCAGCTTAGCAGGGGCGTACTATGGCTACACCTTC
.	TRBD1	TRBV5-5	TRBJ1-2	CASSPVGGNYGYTF	TGTGCCAGCAGCCCTGTAGGGGGCAATTATGGCTACACCTTC
.	.	TRBV28	TRBJ1-2	CASSWQVYGYTF	TGTGCCAGCAGTTGGCAGGTCTATGGCTACACCTTC
.	TRBD1	TRBV28	TRBJ2-7	CASSLGGQGHEQYF	TGTGCCAGCAGTTTAGGGGGACAGGGACACGAGCAGTACTTC
.	TRBD2	TRBV30	TRBJ2-5	CAWSRGLAGEAGYF	TGTGCCTGGAGCCGGGGACTAGCGGGAGAGGCCGGGTACTTC
.	TRBD1	TRBV28	TRBJ1-5	CASSLRWGDRGSSQPQHF	TGTGCCAGCAGTTTAAGATGGGGGGACAGGGGTAGTAGTCAGCCCCAGCATTTT
.	TRBD1	TRBV27	TRBJ2-2	CASSLSPYQWTGPRRGGELFF	TGTGCCAGCAGTTTATCACCTTACCAGTGGACAGGGCCAAGGCGGGGCGGGGAGCTGTTTTTT
.	.	TRBV6-5	TRBJ2-7	CASSSPGDLSYEQYF	TGTGCCAGCAGTTCCCCAGGGGATCTTTCCTACGAGCAGTACTTC
once	TRBD1	TRBV5-1	TRBJ2-5	CASSLAAGGRETQYF	TGCGCCAGCAGCTTGGCAGCAGGGGGCCGGGAGACCCAGTACTTC